This TCR beta chain stems from a study of blood T cell repertoires in COVID-19. For the study at large: Acute-phase and convalescent COVID-19 samples originated in the United States, Italy and Spain.

This clone occurred once. Patients from Seattle were sampled longitudinally, starting during active infection. As handled by the study authors: For nucleated cells, counts were estimated from reference gene primer amplification. This table comes from immunoSEQ multiplex PCR, and its TCRdb copy is limited to in-frame clones, with some not included. V and J calls plus clone size are reproduced from that table; the DNA served to infer D and trimming. The table records 250,000 to 350,000 clones, less than 85% of them present only once. The clonotype originates from a human donor with COVID-19, enrolled during active disease. The donor label of this sample is uncertain. The sample consisted of peripheral blood.

CDR3 DNA: TGTGCCAGCAGCTCCGGTCCCTACGAGCAGTACTTC. This sequence encodes CASSSGPYEQYF. The J gene is TRBJ2-7, the V gene TRBV12-3 or TRBV12-4; D gene unclear. V was trimmed by 6 bases and J by 2 bases, leaving 8 bases between them. The CDR3 extends over 12 amino acids.